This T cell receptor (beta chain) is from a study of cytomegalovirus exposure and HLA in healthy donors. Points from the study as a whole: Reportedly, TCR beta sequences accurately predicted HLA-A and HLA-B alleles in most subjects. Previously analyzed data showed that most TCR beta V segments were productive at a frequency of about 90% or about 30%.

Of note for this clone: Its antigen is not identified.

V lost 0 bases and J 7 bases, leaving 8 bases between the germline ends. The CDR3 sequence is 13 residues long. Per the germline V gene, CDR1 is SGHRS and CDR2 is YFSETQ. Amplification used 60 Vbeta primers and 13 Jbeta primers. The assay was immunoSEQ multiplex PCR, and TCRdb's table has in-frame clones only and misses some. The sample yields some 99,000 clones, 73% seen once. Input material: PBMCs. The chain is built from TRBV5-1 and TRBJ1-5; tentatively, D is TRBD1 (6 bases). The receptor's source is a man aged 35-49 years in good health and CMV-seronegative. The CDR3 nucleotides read TGCGCCAGCAGCTTGGACAGGGCGCAGCCCCAGCATTTT. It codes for CASSLDRAQPQHF.